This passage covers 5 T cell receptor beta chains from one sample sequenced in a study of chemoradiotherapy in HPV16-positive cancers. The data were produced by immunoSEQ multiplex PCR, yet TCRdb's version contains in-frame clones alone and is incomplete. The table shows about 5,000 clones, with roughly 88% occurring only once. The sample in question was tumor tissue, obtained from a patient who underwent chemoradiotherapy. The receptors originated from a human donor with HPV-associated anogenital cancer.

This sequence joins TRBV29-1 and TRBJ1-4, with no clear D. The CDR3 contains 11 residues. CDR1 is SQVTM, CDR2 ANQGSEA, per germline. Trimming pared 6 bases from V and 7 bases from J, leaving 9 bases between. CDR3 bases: TGCAGCGTGACCTTGAGTGAAAAACTGTTTTTT. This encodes CSVTLSEKLFF.

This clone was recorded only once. The DNA of the CDR3 is TGTGCCAGCAGCCGGGACGGTAACTCTGGAAACACCATATATTTT. Encoded protein: CASSRDGNSGNTIYF. The chain uses TRBV11-2 and TRBJ1-3, with D perhaps TRBD1 (5 bases). Germline-derived CDR1 and CDR2 are SGHAT and FQNNGV. V lost 5 bases, J lost 0 bases, and 11 bases lay in between. The CDR3 runs 15 residues.

CDR3 sequence: CASSGSGQVNTEAFF. CDR3 nucleotides: TGTGCCAGCAGCGGGTCGGGACAGGTGAACACTGAAGCTTTCTTT. This chain joins TRBV7-9 and TRBJ1-1; 8 bases match TRBD1. CDR1 and CDR2 (germline): SEHNR, FQNEAQ (reference sequence). V lost 5 bases, J lost 0 bases, and 5 bases stayed unmatched. This CDR3 region has 15 residues. Using reference TRBV7-9 and TRBJ1-1 for the parts outside the CDR3, the full variable domain is DTGVSQNPRHKITKRGQNVTFRCDPISEHNRLYWYRQTLGQGPEFLTYFQNEAQLEKSRLLSDRFSAERPKGSFSTLEIQRTEQGDSAMYLCASSGSGQVNTEAFFGQGTRLTVV.

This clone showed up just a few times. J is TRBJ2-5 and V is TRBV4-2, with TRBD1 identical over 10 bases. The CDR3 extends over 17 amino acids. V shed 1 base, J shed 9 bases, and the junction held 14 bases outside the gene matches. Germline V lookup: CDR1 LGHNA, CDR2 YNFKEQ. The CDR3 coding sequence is TGTGCCAGCAGCCAAGTGGAAGACAGGGGGCTGCGGGGAGCCCAGTACTTC. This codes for CASSQVEDRGLRGAQYF.

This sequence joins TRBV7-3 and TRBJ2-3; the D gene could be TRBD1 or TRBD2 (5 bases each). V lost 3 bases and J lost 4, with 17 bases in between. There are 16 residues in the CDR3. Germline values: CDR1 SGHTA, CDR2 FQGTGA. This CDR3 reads CASSLDSGTPPDTQYF. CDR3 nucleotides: TGTGCCAGCAGCTTGGATTCCGGGACCCCGCCAGATACGCAGTATTTT.